What follows are 3 T cell receptor beta chains derived from one specimen sequenced in a study of identical twins. TCRdb ran MiXCR on the 5' RACE reads and lists one entry per CDR3 protein. Of about 900,000 distinct CDR3 sequences in the sample, 9% to 15% were seen once. The data also belong to a second study, concerning yellow fever vaccine responses in identical twins.

Sequencing input: PBMCs. These receptors were taken from a woman younger than 30 in good health.

This clonotype occurred many times. The chain couples TRBV5-1 to TRBJ2-1, with D maybe TRBD2 (6 bases). Trimming left V 0 bases short and J 6 bases short, with 10 bases between. Per the germline V gene, CDR1 is SGHRS and CDR2 is YFSETQ. CDR3 size: 14 residues. The CDR3 protein is CASSLAAGLNEQFF. CDR3 DNA: TGCGCCAGCAGCTTGGCCGCGGGGCTCAATGAGCAGTTCTTC.

The gene calls are TRBV20-1 and TRBJ1-3; D ambiguous. Per the germline V gene, CDR1 is DFQATT and CDR2 is SNEGSKA (reference sequence). V lost 2 bases, J lost 0 bases, and 5 bases lay in between. There are 13 residues in the CDR3. CDR3 residues: CSARLGSGNTIYF. The CDR3 DNA sequence: TGCAGTGCTAGATTGGGCTCTGGAAACACCATATATTTT.

CDR3 sequence: CASSLAATPYNEQFF. CDR3 bases: TGCGCCAGCAGCCTAGCGGCAACCCCCTACAATGAGCAGTTCTTC. This chain joins TRBV5-1 and TRBJ2-1; 7 nucleotides line up with TRBD2. Germline lookup yields CDR1 SGHRS and CDR2 YFSETQ. CDR3 length equals 15 residues. V trimming: 4 bases; J trimming: 2 bases; junction bases outside the gene matches: 6.